The rows below give T cell receptor beta chains drawn from one sample of a study of T cells in Graves' hyperthyroidism and ophthalmopathy. Each CDR3 protein is one row after TCRdb ran MiXCR on the multiplex PCR reads. This table has some 400,000 distinct CDR3 sequences, less than 15% appearing once. The sequenced sample was blood. These receptors came from a man younger than 45 with Graves' hyperthyroidism that later progressed to Graves' ophthalmopathy. Both conserved end residues are part of each CDR3. A D gene is named only where the DNA matches it firmly. Clone size, where shown, is once, few, many, or a class for clones that have expanded.

V gene	clone size	J gene	D gene	CDR3 DNA	CDR3 protein
TRBV9	few	TRBJ1-2	NA	TGTGCCAGCAGAGAAAAGGGTGGGGGCTACACCTTC	CASREKGGGYTF
TRBV19	NA	TRBJ1-1	NA	TGTGCCAGTAGTATCGGTCATGGCGCTGAAGCTTTCTTT	CASSIGHGAEAFF
TRBV28	NA	TRBJ1-6	TRBD1	TGTGCCAGCAGTTTCGGGACAGAGGCGTTAGTTAATTCACCCCTCCACTTT	CASSFGTEALVNSPLHF
TRBV3-1	many	TRBJ2-1	NA	TGTGCCAGCAGCCGAAGTAACAATGAGCAGTTCTTC	CASSRSNNEQFF
TRBV20-1	few	TRBJ2-2	NA	TGCAGTGCAGGAGAGGACTATAACACCGGGGAGCTGTTTTTT	CSAGEDYNTGELFF
TRBV29-1	many	TRBJ2-5	TRBD1	TGCAGCGTTGCTACGGGACAGCAAGAGACCCAGTACTTC	CSVATGQQETQYF
TRBV5-8	many	TRBJ1-5	TRBD1	TGTGCCAGCAGCTTGGTCCGACTGGACAGGGTAAATCAGCCCCAGCATTTT	CASSLVRLDRVNQPQHF
TRBV10-3	many	TRBJ2-7	TRBD2	TGTGCCATCACCATGGGGACTACCTACGAGCAGTACTTC	CAITMGTTYEQYF
TRBV20-1	many	TRBJ1-2	NA	TGCAGTGCTAGGGACGGGACAATCTATGGCTACACCTTC	CSARDGTIYGYTF
TRBV6-1	NA	TRBJ2-3	NA	TGTGCCAGCAGTCCGTACTCTCTTGATACGCAGTATTTT	CASSPYSLDTQYF
TRBV4-1	many	TRBJ2-2	NA	TGCGCCAGCAGCCAGGACCACGGGGAGCTGTTTTTT	CASSQDHGELFF
TRBV12-5	few	TRBJ1-6	TRBD1	TGTGCTAGTGGAGCCGGGACAGACTATAATTCACCCCTCCACTTT	CASGAGTDYNSPLHF
TRBV20-1	many	TRBJ2-7	NA	TGCAGTGCGCAAACAGGGCTTTCCTACGAGCAGTACTTC	CSAQTGLSYEQYF
TRBV12-3/TRBV12-4	many	TRBJ1-1	TRBD1	TGTGCCAGCAGTTGGAGGGGGCTGGAAGCTTTCTTT	CASSWRGLEAFF